The 26 T cell receptor beta chains below were found in one sample sequenced in a study of follicular helper T cells after annual influenza vaccination. Clones were read by immunoSEQ multiplex PCR, and TCRdb kept only the in-frame ones, dropping some. The sample holds roughly 10,000 clones, approximately 79% seen once. The sample in question was CXCR5- memory CD4+ T cells sorted from blood, obtained 6 weeks after influenza vaccination. The receptors stem from an adult who received the influenza vaccine.

The chain employs TRBV21-1 and TRBJ2-5; the table's D call, TRBD2, was not checked against the DNA. TRBV21-1 is termed a pseudogene. This CDR3 spans 16 amino acids. This chain's CDR3 is CASSAPEGTNQETQYF. The CDR3 DNA reads as TGTGCCAGCAGCGCCCCCGAGGGCACCAACCAAGAGACCCAGTACTTC.

V usage is TRBV9 and J usage is TRBJ1-5; 7 bases match TRBD1. Germline V gives CDR1 SGDLS, CDR2 YYNGEE. Losses at the gene ends were 4 bases for V and 6 bases for J; bases not matched to a gene: 10. CDR3 length: 15 amino acids. CDR3 residues: CASSSTGERAQPQHF. CDR3 nucleotide sequence: TGTGCCAGCAGCTCCACAGGGGAGCGAGCTCAGCCCCAGCATTTT.

V usage is TRBV18 and J usage is TRBJ1-6; D possibly corresponds to TRBD1 (5 bases). V was clipped by 2 bases and J by 9 bases, with 5 bases between them. CDR1 is KGHSH and CDR2 is LQKENI in the germline V gene. The CDR3 is 12 amino acids. CDR3 loop: CASSPGGSPLHF. The CDR3 nucleotides are TGTGCCAGCTCACCAGGGGGTTCACCCCTCCACTTT.

The chain couples TRBV7-9 to TRBJ2-1; TRBD2 aligns across 7 bases. This CDR3 is built from 11 residues. The V gene end was trimmed by 5 bases and the J gene end by 14 bases; junction bases not matched to a gene: 6. Germline V lookup: CDR1 SEHNR, CDR2 FQNEAQ (reference sequence). For the CDR3, the DNA is TGTGCCAGCAGCCGGGAGCGGGGCAAGTTCTTC. Protein sequence: CASSRERGKFF.

The genes are TRBV19 and TRBJ1-2, with D hard to call. Germline assignment: CDR1 LNHDA and CDR2 SQIVND (reference sequence). The CDR3 is 16 residues long. Trimming cost V 3 bases and J 3 bases, with 17 bases left between them. CDR3: CASSMGSGRFYYGYTF. The CDR3 nucleotides read TGTGCCAGTAGTATGGGGTCGGGCAGATTTTACTATGGCTACACCTTC.

The CDR3 DNA reads TGTGCCAGCAGCCCCGGCAGGGGGAACACTGAAGCTTTCTTT. Residues: CASSPGRGNTEAFF. The rearrangement links TRBV6-5 to TRBJ1-1; D possibly corresponds to TRBD1 (6 bases). Trimming took off 6 bases at V and 1 base at J, with 12 bases between the two ends. The germline V gene has CDR1 MNHEY and CDR2 SVGAGI. The CDR3 covers 14 residues.

The genes are TRBV7-9 and TRBJ1-1, with 8 positions matching TRBD1. Germline values: CDR1 SEHNR, CDR2 FQNEAQ (reference sequence). The CDR3 sequence is 14 residues long. The junction had 5 bases not matched to a gene; V was cut back by 3 bases and J by 5 bases. CDR3 bases: TGTGCCAGCAGCTTCGAGGGACAGGCAACTGAAGCTTTCTTT. Protein product: CASSFEGQATEAFF.

The V call is TRBV5-6, the J call TRBJ2-5; unclear D gene. The CDR3 sequence is 15 residues long. V lost 3 bases, J lost 1 base, and 13 bases lay in between. Looked up from germline, CDR1 is SGHDT and CDR2 is YYEEEE. CDR3 loop: CASSYTERIQETQYF. The CDR3, as DNA: TGTGCCAGCAGCTATACAGAACGTATCCAAGAGACCCAGTACTTC.

The V call is TRBV29-1, the J call TRBJ1-4, with D possibly matching TRBD1 (6 bases). Trimming took 4 bases from V and 9 from J, leaving 9 bases between them. This CDR3 spans 11 amino acids. Germline assignment: CDR1 SQVTM and CDR2 ANQGSEA. The CDR3, as DNA: TGCAGCGTTGCCCAGGGGAAAAAACTGTTTTTT. The encoded protein is CSVAQGKKLFF.

V is TRBV5-4 and J is TRBJ1-2; D is undetermined. V was clipped by 4 bases and J by 4 bases, with 14 bases between them. The germline V gene has CDR1 SGHNT and CDR2 YYREEE (reference sequence). CDR3 size: 14 residues. The DNA of the CDR3 is TGTGCCAGCAGCCACCAAGGGCGGGCCTATGGCTACACCTTC. Its protein product is CASSHQGRAYGYTF.

The chain has TRBV6-6 and TRBJ1-2; the D gene is possibly TRBD1 (6 bases). CDR3 length: 11 amino acids. Germline CDR1 is MNHNY and CDR2 is SVGAGI (reference sequence). V gave up 10 bases and J gave up 7 bases, with 13 bases separating them. CDR3 sequence (DNA): TGTGCCACCCGGGGGCAGGGTGGCTACACCTTC. This sequence encodes CATRGQGGYTF.

This clone came up a few times. This chain connects TRBV6-1 to TRBJ1-6; D perhaps matches TRBD1 (5 bases). V lost 4 bases to trimming and J lost 0 bases, with 16 bases between them. The CDR3 length is 18 residues. Looked up from germline, CDR1 is MNHNS and CDR2 is SASEGT. Written as DNA, the CDR3 is TGTGCCAGCAGTGTACGAGGGGCGAGTAGCTCCTATAATTCACCCCTCCACTTT. Its protein product is CASSVRGASSSYNSPLHF.

This clone was seen just once. The chain has TRBV11-2 and TRBJ2-7, with TRBD1 identical over 7 bases. J was trimmed by 5 bases and V by 2 bases; bases with no gene match: 9. The CDR3 has 15 amino acids. The germline CDR1 and CDR2 sequences are SGHAT and FQNNGV. The CDR3 nucleotides read TGTGCCAGCAGCTTATGGCCAGGGGGTTCCAACGAGCAGTACTTC. Translating gives CASSLWPGGSNEQYF.

This chain uses TRBV19 with TRBJ1-2; 7 bases fit TRBD1. This CDR3 region has 13 residues. Germline assignment: CDR1 LNHDA and CDR2 SQIVND (reference sequence). Trimming removed 4 bases from V and 7 bases from J; junction bases left unmatched: 6. The CDR3 DNA is TGTGCCAGTAGTAACCCAACAGGGGTTGGCTACACCTTC. Translating it yields CASSNPTGVGYTF. Based on the CDR3 plus reference TRBV19 and TRBJ1-2, the full variable domain is DGGITQSPKYLFRKEGQNVTLSCEQNLNHDAMYWYRQDPGQGLRLIYYSQIVNDFQKGDIAEGYSVSREKKESFPLTVTSAQKNPTAFYLCASSNPTGVGYTFGSGTRLTVV.

The V call is TRBV7-2, the J call TRBJ2-1; 8 bases are a match to TRBD2. Looked up from germline, CDR1 is SGHTA and CDR2 is FQGNSA. With V trimmed by 1 base and J by 4 bases, 3 bases remained unmatched. There are 15 residues in the CDR3. CDR3 protein: CASSLDSGGYNEQFF. Here the CDR3 DNA reads TGTGCCAGCAGCTTAGACAGCGGGGGTTACAATGAGCAGTTCTTC.

This chain connects TRBV6-5 to TRBJ1-1, with 7 bases fitting TRBD1. CDR1 is MNHEY, CDR2 SVGAGI, per germline. This CDR3 has 14 residues. J gave up 9 bases and V 0 bases, and 7 bases lay outside the gene matches. The CDR3 nucleotides are TGTGCCAGCAGTTACTCACAAGGACAGGATAAAGCTTTCTTT. Its protein product is CASSYSQGQDKAFF.

This rearrangement joins TRBV7-2 to TRBJ2-7; D is ambiguous. Germline CDR1 and CDR2: SGHTA and FQGNSA. The CDR3 contains 12 residues. V lost 4 bases and J lost 3, with 7 bases in between. The CDR3 sequence: CASSSPHYEQYF. The DNA for the CDR3 is TGTGCCAGCAGCTCTCCCCACTACGAGCAGTACTTC.

V is TRBV5-1 and J is TRBJ1-6, with TRBD1 as a possible D gene (5 bases). The germline V gene has CDR1 SGHRS and CDR2 YFSETQ. The CDR3 has 14 amino acids. The V end was cut by 4 bases, the J end by 7 bases, with 12 bases between. The chain's CDR3 is CASSGGDRNSPLHF. For the CDR3, the DNA is TGCGCCAGCAGCGGGGGGGACCGAAATTCACCCCTCCACTTT. Based on the CDR3 plus reference TRBV5-1 and TRBJ1-6, the full variable domain is KAGVTQTPRYLIKTRGQQVTLSCSPISGHRSVSWYQQTPGQGLQFLFEYFSETQRNKGNFPGRFSGRQFSNSRSEMNVSTLELGDSALYLCASSGGDRNSPLHFGNGTRLTVT.

As regards this clone: The junction and the germline gene differ at one end; a read error may be behind it. V and J are TRBV5-6 and TRBJ2-7; 8 positions match TRBD1. This CDR3 comprises 16 residues. The germline gives CDR1 SGHDT, CDR2 YYEEEE. The DNA of the CDR3 is TGTGCCAGCAGCTGGCAAGGGACAGGTACCTCCGACGAGCAGTACTTC. The encoded protein is CASSWQGTGTSDEQYF. Full variable domain (missing parts from reference TRBV5-6 and TRBJ2-7): DAGVTQSPTHLIKTRGQQVTLRCSPKSGHDTVSWYQQALGQGPQFIFQYYEEEERQRGNFPDRFSGHQFPNYSSELNVNALLLGDSALYLCASSWQGTGTSDEQYFGPGTRLTVT.

V and J are TRBV9 and TRBJ2-7; TRBD2 is a possible D gene (5 bases). Germline V lookup: CDR1 SGDLS, CDR2 YYNGEE. The V and J ends lost 0 bases and 3 bases respectively, with 10 bases between them. This CDR3 is built from 14 residues. The chain's CDR3 is CASSVGGNSYEQYF. The CDR3 coding sequence is TGTGCCAGCAGCGTAGGAGGGAATAGCTACGAGCAGTACTTC.

The rearrangement links TRBV6-5 to TRBJ2-5; the match to TRBD2 covers 7 bases. This CDR3 region has 14 residues. V trimming: 2 bases; J trimming: 5 bases; junction bases outside the gene matches: 5. CDR1 and CDR2 (germline): MNHEY, SVGAGI. This chain's CDR3 is CASSYRLARETQYF. DNA of the CDR3: TGTGCCAGCAGTTACCGACTAGCCAGGGAGACCCAGTACTTC.

The chain combines TRBV2 with TRBJ1-3; D possibly corresponds to TRBD1 (6 bases). Germline CDR1 SNHLY, CDR2 FYNNEI. Trimming pared 4 bases from V and 2 bases from J, leaving 15 bases between. The CDR3 has 16 residues. CDR3 in DNA: TGTGCCAGCAGTGGGCTTAGGACAGCGACTGGAAACACCATATATTTT. It yields the protein CASSGLRTATGNTIYF.

This sequence joins TRBV25-1 and TRBJ2-1; 12 bases are shared with TRBD2. The CDR3 has 18 amino acids. CDR1 is MGHDK and CDR2 is SYGVNS in the germline V gene. The V gene end was trimmed by 5 bases and the J gene end by 5 bases; junction bases not matched to a gene: 13. Here the CDR3 reads CASSRPSGGGPRNNEQFF. The CDR3 nucleotides are TGTGCCAGCAGTAGGCCTAGCGGGGGGGGCCCAAGAAACAATGAGCAGTTCTTC.

The chain links TRBV5-6 to TRBJ1-1, with 10 positions matching TRBD1. The CDR3 has 14 amino acids. Trimming cost V 8 bases and J 2 bases; bases outside gene matches: 6. Germline-derived CDR1 and CDR2 are SGHDT and YYEEEE. The CDR3 DNA is TGTGCCAGTACCAGGGACAGGGGTAACACTGAAGCTTTCTTT. This translates into CASTRDRGNTEAFF.

This chain links TRBV7-2 with TRBJ1-3; D uncertain. V shed 1 base and J shed 8 bases, with 12 bases lying between them. The CDR3 totals 14 residues. Germline lookup yields CDR1 SGHTA and CDR2 FQGNSA. In DNA form, the CDR3 reads TGTGCCAGCAGCTTAGGAGTTCAGCTGGACACCATATATTTT. It yields the protein CASSLGVQLDTIYF.

The chain joins TRBV6-5 to TRBJ2-7, with D possibly TRBD1 on 5 matching bases. Germline-derived CDR1 and CDR2 are MNHEY and SVGAGI. V lost 8 bases and J lost 3, with 8 bases in between. The length of the CDR3 is 11 residues. Here the CDR3 reads CASWGGYEQYF. DNA for the CDR3: TGTGCCAGCTGGGGCGGCTACGAGCAGTACTTC.